The 6 T cell receptor beta chains listed next were all sequenced from one sample in a study of molecular identifiers for immune sequencing clone quantification. One entry per CDR3 protein results from TCRdb running MiXCR on the PCR reads. Among about 510,000 distinct CDR3 sequences listed, 20% to 25% were seen once. Material: naive CD8+ T cells from blood, with Jurkat cell RNA spiked in. Subset noted: FACS-sorted CD8+CD4-CCR7+CD45RA+ naive T cells. These receptors all stem from a human donor in good health. Some libraries in this study had Jurkat cell RNA spiked in.

The chain uses TRBV2 and TRBJ1-4; D unresolved. Trimming stripped 3 bases from V and 3 bases from J, with 8 bases between. The CDR3 runs 14 residues. Per the germline V gene, CDR1 is SNHLY and CDR2 is FYNNEI. Here the CDR3 reads CASSDGFANEKLFF. CDR3 DNA: TGTGCCAGCAGTGATGGGTTCGCTAATGAAAAACTGTTTTTT.

This clonotype was observed many times. This rearrangement joins TRBV4-2 to TRBJ1-5; D unresolved. The V end was cut by 0 bases, the J end by 3 bases, with 12 bases between. This CDR3 contains 16 residues. Germline V CDR1 and CDR2: LGHNA, YNFKEQ. CDR3 in DNA: TGTGCCAGCAGCCAAGATTCCTGGGTACCCAATCAGCCCCAGCATTTT. This sequence encodes CASSQDSWVPNQPQHF.

This rearrangement joins TRBV4-3 to TRBJ2-7; 7 nucleotides align to TRBD1. Germline trimming cut 3 bases from V and 3 bases from J; bases unmatched to any gene: 11. CDR3 length: 16 residues. Germline CDR1 and CDR2: LGHNA and YSLEER. Here the CDR3 reads CASSQLPGTVNYEQYF. The CDR3 DNA reads as TGCGCCAGCAGCCAGCTTCCCGGGACAGTGAACTACGAGCAGTACTTC.

This clonotype was seen at least ten times. The chain joins TRBV5-6 to TRBJ2-7; perhaps TRBD1 as D (5 bases). The germline V gene encodes CDR1 SGHDT and CDR2 YYEEEE. The CDR3 runs to 14 residues. The germline V and J ends were trimmed by 4 bases and 1 base, with 12 bases remaining between them. Here the CDR3 reads CASSLGAGSYEQYF. The CDR3 DNA is TGTGCCAGCAGCCTAGGGGCAGGATCCTACGAGCAGTACTTC.

A few counts support this clonotype. One junction end does not reproduce the germline sequence, and a read error may be involved. CDR3 coding DNA: TGTGCCAGCAGCGGCTACTCAGCTAGCACAGGTACGCAGTATTTT. Protein: CASSGYSASTGTQYF. This chain connects TRBV9 to TRBJ2-3; D might be TRBD1 or TRBD2, each matching 5 bases. This CDR3 region has 15 residues. CDR1 is SGDLS and CDR2 is YYNGEE in the germline V gene.

The chain joins TRBV4-1 to TRBJ1-1; D uncertain. Germline loops: CDR1 MGHRA, CDR2 YSYEKL. This CDR3 has 12 amino acids. The V end was cut by 3 bases, the J end by 4 bases, with 6 bases between. CDR3 DNA: TGCGCCAGCAGCCATCCCCCCACTGAAGCTTTCTTT. It yields the protein CASSHPPTEAFF.